The next 21 T cell receptor beta chains were all read from a single sample in a study of shared clonotypes between healthy human individuals. Sequencing was performed with immunoSEQ multiplex PCR; in TCRdb, only in-frame clones are kept and a portion is missing. The sample consists of a few million clones, 93% of them appearing once. CD45RO negativity and positive selection for CCR7 defined naive CD8 cells, a population that excluded terminally differentiated effector memory CD45RA+ cells. Sequencing was carried out using naive CD8+ T cells from PBMCs. These receptors originate from a man between 18 and 29 years old in good health. Some clones in this sample may be carry-over from other donors' samples.

V is TRBV7-2 and J is TRBJ1-2; D is ambiguous. Germline assignment: CDR1 SGHTA and CDR2 FQGNSA. Deletions cut 5 bases from V and 0 bases from J, with 10 bases between. The CDR3 sequence is 14 residues long. CDR3 sequence (DNA): TGTGCCAGCAGCCCGAGCCGAGCTAACTATGGCTACACCTTC. This translates into CASSPSRANYGYTF.

The chain recombines TRBV4-1 with TRBJ2-2, with D maybe TRBD2 (6 bases). Germline loops: CDR1 MGHRA, CDR2 YSYEKL. Trimming removed 0 bases from V and 8 bases from J, with 13 bases in between. CDR3 length: 15 residues. CDR3 in DNA: TGCGCCAGCAGCCAAGAATTGGGACTCGGGGGGGAGCTGTTTTTT. Amino acid sequence: CASSQELGLGGELFF.

The rearrangement uses TRBV28 and TRBJ2-1; maybe TRBD2 (6 bases). From germline, CDR1 is MDHEN and CDR2 SYDVKM. The CDR3 is made up of 14 amino acids. The germline V and J ends were trimmed by 3 bases and 9 bases, with 15 bases remaining between them. The CDR3 DNA reads TGTGCCAGCAGTTTTGATTTCGGGGACTTTGAGCAGTTCTTC. Translating it yields CASSFDFGDFEQFF.

The gene calls are TRBV30 and TRBJ2-1; D is unresolved. The CDR3 is 13 residues long. From germline, CDR1 is GTSNPN and CDR2 SVGIG (reference sequence). The ends were cut back, 1 base at V and 9 bases at J, with 13 bases in the middle. DNA of the CDR3: TGTGCCTGGAGTGAGTCCGGCAGGAGTGAGCAGTTCTTC. It specifies CAWSESGRSEQFF.

The rearrangement uses TRBV30 and TRBJ2-1, with 7 bases matching TRBD2. The V gene's germline CDR1 is GTSNPN and CDR2 SVGIG (reference sequence). The CDR3 totals 15 residues. V was clipped by 2 bases and J by 3 bases; unmatched bases: 7. This CDR3 is CAWSPGTTYYNEQFF. The CDR3 DNA is TGTGCCTGGAGTCCCGGGACTACCTACTACAATGAGCAGTTCTTC.

The table lists this clone with a count of one. V is TRBV15 and J is TRBJ1-2; D possibly corresponds to TRBD1 (5 bases). The CDR3 loop spans 15 amino acids. V lost 0 bases to trimming and J lost 8 bases, with 16 bases between them. In germline, CDR1 is LNHNV, CDR2 YYDKDF (reference sequence). The CDR3 DNA reads as TGTGCCACCAGCAGAGATCGGGCAGGGTCGTTCGGCTACACCTTC. Its translation: CATSRDRAGSFGYTF.

The chain recombines TRBV11-2 with TRBJ2-2; tentatively, D is TRBD1 (6 bases). The CDR3 covers 14 residues. Germline CDR1 and CDR2: SGHAT and FQNNGV. V dropped 3 bases and J dropped 7 bases, with 12 bases sitting between them. CDR3 loop: CASSFYRVNGELFF. The DNA for the CDR3 is TGTGCCAGCAGCTTTTACAGGGTGAACGGGGAGCTGTTTTTT. Drawing the rest from reference TRBV11-2 and TRBJ2-2, the complete variable domain is EAGVAQSPRYKIIEKRQSVAFWCNPISGHATLYWYQQILGQGPKLLIQFQNNGVVDDSQLPKDRFSAERLKGVDSTLKIQPAKLEDSAVYLCASSFYRVNGELFFGEGSRLTVL.

This sequence joins TRBV9 and TRBJ2-1; 7 bases match TRBD2. V trimming: 4 bases; J trimming: 6 bases; junction bases outside the gene matches: 4. Germline V lookup: CDR1 SGDLS, CDR2 YYNGEE. The CDR3 sequence is 13 residues long. The CDR3 nucleotides read TGTGCCAGCAGCAGCGGGACTACCAATGAGCAGTTCTTC. Residues: CASSSGTTNEQFF.

This chain joins TRBV10-2 and TRBJ2-5, with D maybe TRBD1 (5 bases). This CDR3 is built from 13 residues. The V gene's germline CDR1 is WSHSY and CDR2 SAAADI. The V gene lost 2 bases and the J gene lost 1 base, with 5 bases spanning the gap. This chain's CDR3 is CASSERGQETQYF. The CDR3 bases are TGCGCCAGCAGTGAGAGGGGCCAAGAGACCCAGTACTTC.

This chain uses TRBV15 with TRBJ2-7, with a possible D match to TRBD2 (5 bases). V was clipped by 3 bases and J by 2 bases, with 8 bases between them. The germline CDR1 and CDR2 sequences are LNHNV and YYDKDF (reference sequence). The CDR3 extends over 13 amino acids. Here the CDR3 DNA reads TGTGCCACCAGCAGTGTACTAGCCTACGAGCAGTACTTC. Translation gives CATSSVLAYEQYF.

V usage is TRBV6-5 and J usage is TRBJ2-1, with D unresolved. This CDR3 spans 14 amino acids. The ends were cut back, 6 bases at V and 0 bases at J, with 9 bases in the middle. Looked up from germline, CDR1 is MNHEY and CDR2 is SVGAGI. CDR3 region: CASSPGPSYNEQFF. CDR3 DNA sequence: TGTGCCAGCAGCCCAGGTCCCTCCTACAATGAGCAGTTCTTC.

The chain combines TRBV28 with TRBJ2-7, with 8 nucleotides matching TRBD2. Germline CDR1 is MDHEN and CDR2 is SYDVKM. V trimming: 6 bases; J trimming: 2 bases; junction bases outside the gene matches: 9. This CDR3 comprises 15 residues. The DNA of the CDR3 is TGTGCCAGCAGCGACCCGGGGGGGGGAACCTACGAGCAGTACTTC. It encodes CASSDPGGGTYEQYF.

This rearrangement joins TRBV27 to TRBJ2-1, with D possibly TRBD2 on 6 matching bases. Deletions cut 2 bases from V and 6 bases from J, with 14 bases between. This CDR3 comprises 15 residues. CDR1 is MNHEY, CDR2 SMNVEV, per germline (reference sequence). The CDR3 sequence: CASSLRDSLPNEQFF. The CDR3 DNA is TGTGCCAGCAGTTTACGGGACTCCTTACCCAATGAGCAGTTCTTC.

V usage is TRBV7-9 and J usage is TRBJ2-7; 9 bases are a match to TRBD1. The CDR3 runs 17 residues. Looked up from germline, CDR1 is SEHNR and CDR2 is FQNEAQ (reference sequence). V shed 5 bases, J shed 1 base, and the junction held 12 bases outside the gene matches. The CDR3 spells CASSPQNRDRDSYEQYF. The CDR3 DNA reads as TGTGCCAGCAGCCCCCAGAACCGGGACAGGGATTCCTACGAGCAGTACTTC.

J is TRBJ2-5 and V is TRBV7-2, with D tentatively TRBD1 or TRBD2 (5 bases each). Trimming removed 6 bases from V and 2 bases from J, with 10 bases in between. CDR3 size: 13 residues. Per the germline V gene, CDR1 is SGHTA and CDR2 is FQGNSA. The CDR3, as DNA: TGTGCCAGCAGTGGGGACGGACAAGAGACCCAGTACTTC. It codes for CASSGDGQETQYF.

The chain uses TRBV9 and TRBJ2-5; the D gene could be TRBD1 or TRBD2 (5 bases each). V lost 4 bases and J 5 bases, leaving 18 bases between the germline ends. Per the germline V gene, CDR1 is SGDLS and CDR2 is YYNGEE. The CDR3 loop spans 15 amino acids. CDR3 nucleotide sequence: TGTGCCAGCAGCACCCGGGACGACGGTATGGAGACCCAGTACTTC. Its translation: CASSTRDDGMETQYF.

The chain joins TRBV13 to TRBJ2-7; unclear D gene. V was cut by 7 bases and J by 0 bases, with 13 bases left in between. This CDR3 is built from 14 residues. CDR1 and CDR2 (germline): PRHDT, FYEKMQ (reference sequence). The CDR3 here is CASTIMGNSYEQYF. The CDR3 coding sequence is TGTGCCAGCACCATAATGGGGAACTCCTACGAGCAGTACTTC.

The chain has TRBV29-1 and TRBJ2-1; 10 bases align to TRBD2. The V and J ends lost 3 bases and 4 bases, in that order; junction bases with no gene match: 6. This CDR3 contains 15 residues. CDR1 and CDR2 (germline): SQVTM, ANQGSEA. The CDR3 sequence is CSVDPGTSVYNEQFF. In DNA form, the CDR3 reads TGCAGCGTTGATCCCGGGACTAGCGTGTACAATGAGCAGTTCTTC.

The gene calls are TRBV2 and TRBJ1-2; D is ambiguous. The germline gives CDR1 SNHLY, CDR2 FYNNEI. Trimming removed 9 bases at V and 4 bases at J, with 18 bases between. CDR3 size: 14 residues. The CDR3 coding sequence is TGTGCCAGGTCCTCAAGGACGGAGATCTATGGCTACACCTTC. Translation gives CARSSRTEIYGYTF.

J is TRBJ2-5 and V is TRBV5-1; 11 nucleotides match TRBD2. Germline lookup yields CDR1 SGHRS and CDR2 YFSETQ. The trim removed 4 bases at V and 2 bases at J, leaving 7 bases unmatched. This CDR3 region has 16 residues. The CDR3 is CASSPTSGGAQETQYF. CDR3 coding DNA: TGCGCCAGCAGCCCCACTAGCGGGGGTGCTCAAGAGACCCAGTACTTC.

The chain joins TRBV12-2 to TRBJ2-7; the table's D call of TRBD2 was not tested on the DNA. TRBV12-2 is given as a pseudogene. The CDR3 sequence is 16 residues long. CDR3 in DNA: TGTGCAAGTCGCTTAGATCCTAGCGGGATCTCCTACGAGCAGTACTTC. The encoded protein is CASRLDPSGISYEQYF.